Listed here is a single T cell receptor beta chain. Its antigen is unknown. The data belong to a study of T cell responses to AZD1222 COVID-19 vaccine. General study points: Just a handful of AZD1222 recipients tested seropositive at baseline. The donor cohort was predominantly white British with a female majority, and clonal diversity may have been underestimated. A reported finding is that nearly half of spike-specific TCRs target unmutated variant regions.

Assay used: immunoSEQ multiplex PCR; TCRdb lists only in-frame clones, some missing. The sample yields about 150,000 clones, around nine tenths seen once. Second-dose timings of about 4 or about 12 weeks were pooled. Sequenced here: peripheral blood, sampled 28 days after the second AZD1222 dose. This sequence was found in an adult who received the AZD1222 COVID-19 vaccine.

CDR3: CASSPRRHRGGTEAFF. Here the CDR3 DNA reads TGTGCCAGCAGCCCACGCCGACACAGGGGCGGCACTGAAGCTTTCTTT. This chain links TRBV7-8 with TRBJ1-1; 7 nucleotides line up with TRBD1. The germline V gene has CDR1 SGHVS and CDR2 FQNEAQ. The length of the CDR3 is 16 residues. The junction had 13 bases not matched to a gene; V was cut back by 5 bases and J by 4 bases.